The subject of this entry is one TCR beta chain. Its antigen is unidentified. TCRdb's copy holds only in-frame clones and misses some; the assay was immunoSEQ multiplex PCR. The sample has a few million clones, under 97% seen once. This specimen belongs to a study of shared clonotypes between healthy human individuals. Overall study findings and caveats: Generally, naive subsets (rather than memory subsets) showed larger estimated richness.

Germline CDR1 and CDR2: MNHNY and SVGAGI (reference sequence). This CDR3 is built from 12 residues. V dropped 7 bases and J dropped 6; count of bases not matched to a gene: 6. The rearrangement joins TRBV6-6 to TRBJ2-7; 7 nucleotides agree with TRBD1. Input material: naive CD4+ T cells sorted from blood. Subset indicated: CD45RA+ positively selected. This TCR came from a man younger than 35 in good health. The CDR3 DNA reads as TGTGCCAGCAAAACAGGGGTTGGCGAGCAGTACTTC. The encoded protein is CASKTGVGEQYF.